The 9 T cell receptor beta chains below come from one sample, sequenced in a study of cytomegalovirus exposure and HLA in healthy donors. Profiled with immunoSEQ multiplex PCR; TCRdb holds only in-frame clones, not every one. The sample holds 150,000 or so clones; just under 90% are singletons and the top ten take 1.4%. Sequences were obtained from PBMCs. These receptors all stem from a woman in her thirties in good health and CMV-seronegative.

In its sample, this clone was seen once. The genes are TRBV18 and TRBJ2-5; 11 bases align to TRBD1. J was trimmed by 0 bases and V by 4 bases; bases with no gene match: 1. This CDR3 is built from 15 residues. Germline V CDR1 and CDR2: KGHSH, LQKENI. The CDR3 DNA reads TGTGCCAGCTCACGGGACAGGGGGAACCAAGAGACCCAGTACTTC. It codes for CASSRDRGNQETQYF.

In DNA form, the CDR3 reads TGCGCCAGCAGCCGCTCAGGGGTCGTAAGCTCTGGAAACACCATATATTTT. Translating gives CASSRSGVVSSGNTIYF. The V call is TRBV5-1, the J call TRBJ1-3; possibly TRBD1 for D (6 bases). Germline V gene data show CDR1 as SGHRS and CDR2 as YFSETQ. This CDR3 has 17 residues. Trimming removed 4 bases from V and 0 bases from J, with 17 bases in between.

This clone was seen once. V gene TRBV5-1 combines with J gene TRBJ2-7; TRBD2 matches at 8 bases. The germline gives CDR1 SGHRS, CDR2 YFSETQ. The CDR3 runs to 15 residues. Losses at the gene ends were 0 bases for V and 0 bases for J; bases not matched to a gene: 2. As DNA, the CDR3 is TGCGCCAGCAGCTTGGCAGCGGGGGCCTCCTACGAGCAGTACTTC. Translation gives CASSLAAGASYEQYF. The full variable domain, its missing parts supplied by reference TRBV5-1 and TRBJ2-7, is KAGVTQTPRYLIKTRGQQVTLSCSPISGHRSVSWYQQTPGQGLQFLFEYFSETQRNKGNFPGRFSGRQFSNSRSEMNVSTLELGDSALYLCASSLAAGASYEQYFGPGTRLTVT.

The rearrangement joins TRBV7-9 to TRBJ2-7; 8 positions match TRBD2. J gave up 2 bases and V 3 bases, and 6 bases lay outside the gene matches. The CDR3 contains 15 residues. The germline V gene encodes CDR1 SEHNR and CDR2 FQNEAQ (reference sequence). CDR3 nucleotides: TGTGCCAGCAGCTTCGGGGGGGGGAAGGCCTACGAGCAGTACTTC. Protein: CASSFGGGKAYEQYF.

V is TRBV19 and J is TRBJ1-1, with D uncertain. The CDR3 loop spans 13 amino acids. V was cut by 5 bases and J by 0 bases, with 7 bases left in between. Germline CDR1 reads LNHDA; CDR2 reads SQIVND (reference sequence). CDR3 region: CASSLALNTEAFF. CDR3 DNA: TGTGCCAGTAGTCTCGCGTTGAACACTGAAGCTTTCTTT.

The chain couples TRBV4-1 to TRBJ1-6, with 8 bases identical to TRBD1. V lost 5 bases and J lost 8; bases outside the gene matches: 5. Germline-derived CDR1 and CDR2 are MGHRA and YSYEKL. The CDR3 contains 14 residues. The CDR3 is CASSTTGVHSPLHF. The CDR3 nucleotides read TGCGCCAGCAGCACGACAGGGGTACATTCACCCCTCCACTTT.

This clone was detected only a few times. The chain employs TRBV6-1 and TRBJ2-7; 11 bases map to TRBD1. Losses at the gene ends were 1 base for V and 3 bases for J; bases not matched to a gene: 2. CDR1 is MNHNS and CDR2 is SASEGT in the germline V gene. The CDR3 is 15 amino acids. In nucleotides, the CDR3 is TGTGCCAGCAGTGAAGATGGGACAGGGGGCTACGAGCAGTACTTC. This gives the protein CASSEDGTGGYEQYF.

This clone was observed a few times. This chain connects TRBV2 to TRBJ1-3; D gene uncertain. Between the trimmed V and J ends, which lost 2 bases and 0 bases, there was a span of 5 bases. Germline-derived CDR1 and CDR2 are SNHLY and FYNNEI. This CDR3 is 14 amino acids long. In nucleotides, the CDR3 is TGTGCCAGCAGTGAAACGCGCTCTGGAAACACCATATATTTT. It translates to CASSETRSGNTIYF. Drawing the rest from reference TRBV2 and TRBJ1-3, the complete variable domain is EPEVTQTPSHQVTQMGQEVILRCVPISNHLYFYWYRQILGQKVEFLVSFYNNEISEKSEIFDDQFSVERPDGSNFTLKIRSTKLEDSAMYFCASSETRSGNTIYFGEGSWLTVV.

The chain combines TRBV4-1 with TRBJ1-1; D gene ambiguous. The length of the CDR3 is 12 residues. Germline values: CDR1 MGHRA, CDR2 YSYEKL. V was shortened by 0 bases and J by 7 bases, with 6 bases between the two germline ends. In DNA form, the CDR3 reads TGCGCCAGCAGCCAAGATGGCATTGAAGCTTTCTTT. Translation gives CASSQDGIEAFF.